These 15 T cell receptor beta chains were all obtained from the same sample, sequenced in a study of T cells in Graves' hyperthyroidism and ophthalmopathy. The CDR3 regions of TCR beta were amplified from RNA transcripts. The TCR CDR3 was amplified in a first-round RT-PCR using the HTBI primer set. One entry per CDR3 protein, called by TCRdb with MiXCR from the multiplex PCR reads. The sample consists of hundreds of thousands of distinct CDR3 sequences, 20% to 25% of them appearing once. The sequencing input was blood. All receptors derive from a man younger than 40 with Graves' ophthalmopathy.

This chain connects TRBV19 to TRBJ2-1; D not certain. CDR3 length: 14 amino acids. Germline assignment: CDR1 LNHDA and CDR2 SQIVND (reference sequence). With 5 bases removed from V and 7 bases from J, the gap between germline ends came to 15 bases. The CDR3 DNA follows: TGTGCCAGTAGTTTGGGCCTGCGAGGAAATGAGCAGTTCTTC. Protein product: CASSLGLRGNEQFF.

Ten or more counts support this clonotype. The rearrangement joins TRBV11-2 to TRBJ2-7; perhaps TRBD1 as D (6 bases). Trimming took 5 bases from V and 2 from J, leaving 10 bases between them. The CDR3 spans 13 residues. CDR1 and CDR2 from the germline V gene are SGHAT and FQNNGV. DNA of the CDR3: TGTGCCAGCAGCAACAGGACAGCCTACGAGCAGTACTTC. This sequence encodes CASSNRTAYEQYF. Complete variable domain (other parts from reference TRBV11-2 and TRBJ2-7): EAGVAQSPRYKIIEKRQSVAFWCNPISGHATLYWYQQILGQGPKLLIQFQNNGVVDDSQLPKDRFSAERLKGVDSTLKIQPAKLEDSAVYLCASSNRTAYEQYFGPGTRLTVT.

The chain links TRBV6-5 to TRBJ2-7; 9 bases fit TRBD1. The CDR3 is 15 residues long. J gave up 1 base and V 0 bases, and 1 base lay outside the gene matches. The germline V gene encodes CDR1 MNHEY and CDR2 SVGAGI. The CDR3 loop is CASSYSQGASYEQYF. The CDR3 bases are TGTGCCAGCAGTTACTCACAGGGGGCGTCCTACGAGCAGTACTTC.

There are many counts of this clonotype. The chain couples TRBV10-3 to TRBJ2-3; tentative D call: TRBD2 (5 bases). The CDR3 consists of 15 residues. The germline V and J ends were trimmed by 7 bases and 0 bases, with 14 bases remaining between them. The V gene's germline CDR1 is ENHRY and CDR2 SYGVKD. CDR3 coding DNA: TGTGCCATCACCCCCAGCCGGGGAAGCACAGATACGCAGTATTTT. This sequence encodes CAITPSRGSTDTQYF.

V gene TRBV18 combines with J gene TRBJ1-5; no firm D call. In germline, CDR1 is KGHSH, CDR2 LQKENI. CDR3 size: 17 residues. Trimming shortened V by 1 base and J by 7 bases, and 20 bases separated the two germline ends. DNA for the CDR3: TGTGCCAGCTCACCACGGGTCCCGGAATCGGGAGGGCAGCCCCAGCATTTT. Translated: CASSPRVPESGGQPQHF.

This clonotype was detected a few times. The J gene is TRBJ2-7, the V gene TRBV5-1; 12 positions agree with TRBD2. This CDR3 has 15 amino acids. Germline V CDR1 and CDR2: SGHRS, YFSETQ. V gave up 5 bases and J gave up 6 bases; unmatched junction bases: 9. CDR3 nucleotides: TGCGCCAGCAGGCTGACTAGCGGGAGTCCTGGCGAGCAGTACTTC. As protein: CASRLTSGSPGEQYF.

This clonotype has ten or more counts. V usage is TRBV7-2 and J usage is TRBJ2-7, with 11 bases aligning to TRBD2. CDR3 length equals 15 residues. V lost 5 bases and J lost 3; bases outside the gene matches: 6. Germline CDR1 SGHTA, CDR2 FQGNSA. The CDR3 nucleotides are TGTGCCAGCAGCCAACTAGCGGGAGATATCTACGAGCAGTACTTC. This codes for CASSQLAGDIYEQYF.

The genes are TRBV7-9 and TRBJ2-1; unclear D gene. From germline, CDR1 is SEHNR and CDR2 FQNEAQ (reference sequence). The CDR3 has 12 residues. Trimming took 10 bases from V and 10 from J, leaving 17 bases between them. CDR3 sequence (DNA): TGTGCCATCCCCACTGGTGTCGGAGAGCAGTTCTTC. It translates to CAIPTGVGEQFF.

This clonotype showed up many times. This sequence joins TRBV7-3 and TRBJ2-3, with D possibly matching TRBD1 (5 bases). CDR3 length: 14 residues. V shed 2 bases and J shed 1 base, with 7 bases lying between them. The V gene's germline CDR1 is SGHTA and CDR2 FQGTGA. This CDR3 is CASSLVGGTDTQYF. The CDR3 nucleotides are TGTGCCAGCAGCTTAGTAGGGGGCACAGATACGCAGTATTTT.

The chain carries TRBV30 and TRBJ1-1; D is uncertain. The CDR3 sequence is 10 residues long. V shed 8 bases and J shed 11 bases, with 15 bases lying between them. CDR1 is GTSNPN, CDR2 SVGIG, per germline (reference sequence). CDR3 protein: CAGWAGGAFF. CDR3 in DNA: TGTGCCGGGTGGGCCGGTGGGGCTTTCTTT. Complete variable domain (other parts from reference TRBV30 and TRBJ1-1): SQTIHQWPATLVQPVGSPLSLECTVEGTSNPNLYWYRQAAGRGLQLLFYSVGIGQISSEVPQNLSASRPQDRQFILSSKKLLLSDSGFYLCAGWAGGAFFGQGTRLTVV.

This chain joins TRBV4-1 and TRBJ2-4; D is possibly TRBD1 (7 bases). Trimming left V 8 bases short and J 7 bases short, with 18 bases between. The CDR3 is 14 residues long. Germline V lookup: CDR1 MGHRA, CDR2 YSYEKL. CDR3 loop: CASHGGGGGNIQYF. The CDR3 nucleotides are TGCGCCAGCCACGGAGGAGGGGGCGGGAACATTCAGTACTTC.

V gene TRBV5-5 combines with J gene TRBJ2-1, with D maybe TRBD2 (6 bases). Trimming took 2 bases from V and 6 from J, leaving 9 bases between them. Germline-derived CDR1 and CDR2 are SGHKS and YYEKEE (reference sequence). CDR3 length: 13 residues. This CDR3 is CASSLGGFNEQFF. The DNA of the CDR3 is TGTGCCAGCAGCTTAGGAGGGTTCAATGAGCAGTTCTTC.

V gene TRBV11-2 combines with J gene TRBJ2-7, with D perhaps TRBD1 or TRBD2 (5 bases each). Trimming took 4 bases from V and 5 from J, leaving 12 bases between them. Germline V gene sequence: CDR1 SGHAT, CDR2 FQNNGV. The CDR3 runs 13 residues. The CDR3 here is CASSSAGSHEQYF. The CDR3 DNA sequence: TGTGCCAGCAGCTCGGCAGGGAGCCACGAGCAGTACTTC.

The chain is built from TRBV4-1 and TRBJ1-3; no firm D call. The CDR3 contains 17 residues. V dropped 1 base and J dropped 0 bases, with 13 bases sitting between them. CDR1 MGHRA and CDR2 YSYEKL come from the germline V gene. Written as DNA, the CDR3 is TGCGCCAGCAGCCAAGCCGTCGCGTTGATCTCTGGAAACACCATATATTTT. This gives the protein CASSQAVALISGNTIYF.

This clonotype was seen more than once but under ten times. This chain joins TRBV20-1 and TRBJ1-5; 7 bases line up with TRBD1. The CDR3 is 17 residues long. V shed 5 bases, J shed 3 bases, and the junction held 16 bases outside the gene matches. Germline assignment: CDR1 DFQATT and CDR2 SNEGSKA (reference sequence). The CDR3 is CSADGDQGGIYNQPQHF. CDR3 nucleotide sequence: TGCAGTGCTGACGGCGATCAGGGGGGTATATACAATCAGCCCCAGCATTTT.